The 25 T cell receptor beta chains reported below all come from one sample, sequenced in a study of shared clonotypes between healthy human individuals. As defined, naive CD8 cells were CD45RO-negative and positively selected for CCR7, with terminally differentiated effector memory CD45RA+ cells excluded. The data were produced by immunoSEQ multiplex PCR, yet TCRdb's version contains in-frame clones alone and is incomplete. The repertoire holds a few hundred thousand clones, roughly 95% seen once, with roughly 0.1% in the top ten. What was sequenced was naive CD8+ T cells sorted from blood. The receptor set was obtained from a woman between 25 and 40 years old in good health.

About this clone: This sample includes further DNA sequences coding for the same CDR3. DNA for the CDR3: TGTGCCAGCAGTTACTTAGGGACTACCGGGGAGCTGTTTTTT. The encoded protein is CASSYLGTTGELFF. The J gene is TRBJ2-2, the V gene TRBV6-5; D is perhaps TRBD2 (6 bases). The CDR3 has 14 amino acids. The V end lost 1 base, the J end lost 5 bases, and 8 bases lay between the germline ends. Germline lookup yields CDR1 MNHEY and CDR2 SVGAGI.

CDR3 in DNA: TGTGCCAGCAGTGATTCGTTAAGGGTAGCTGGGGCCAACGTCCTGACTTTC. Amino acids: CASSDSLRVAGANVLTF. This sequence joins TRBV6-4 and TRBJ2-6; D remains ambiguous. Per the germline V gene, CDR1 is MRHNA and CDR2 is SNTAGT. The CDR3 runs to 17 residues. Trimming took 3 bases from V and 2 from J, leaving 14 bases between them.

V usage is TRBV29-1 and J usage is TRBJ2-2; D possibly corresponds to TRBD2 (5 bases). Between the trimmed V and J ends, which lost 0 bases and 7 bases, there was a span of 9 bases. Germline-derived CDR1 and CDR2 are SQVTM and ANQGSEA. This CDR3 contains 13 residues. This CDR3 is CSVEDSVGGELFF. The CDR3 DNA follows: TGCAGCGTTGAAGATAGCGTCGGCGGGGAGCTGTTTTTT.

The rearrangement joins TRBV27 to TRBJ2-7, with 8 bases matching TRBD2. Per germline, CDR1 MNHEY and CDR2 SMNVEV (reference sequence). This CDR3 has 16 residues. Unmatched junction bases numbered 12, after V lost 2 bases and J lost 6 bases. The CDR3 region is CASSLGFPGGVGEQYF. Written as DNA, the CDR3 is TGTGCCAGCAGTTTAGGCTTTCCGGGAGGGGTGGGCGAGCAGTACTTC.

CDR3 protein: CSVVGGRDNSYEQYF. The CDR3 coding sequence is TGCAGCGTTGTCGGGGGACGGGACAACTCCTACGAGCAGTACTTC. The gene calls are TRBV29-1 and TRBJ2-7; D possibly uses TRBD1 or TRBD2 (6 bases each). Germline V gene sequence: CDR1 SQVTM, CDR2 ANQGSEA. CDR3 size: 15 residues. The V end lost 4 bases, the J end lost 0 bases, and 16 bases lay between the germline ends.

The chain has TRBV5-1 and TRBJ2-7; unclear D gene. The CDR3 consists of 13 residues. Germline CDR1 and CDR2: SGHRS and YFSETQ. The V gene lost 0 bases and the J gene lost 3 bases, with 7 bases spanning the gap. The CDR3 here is CASSLVGNYEQYF. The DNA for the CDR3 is TGCGCCAGCAGCTTGGTTGGTAACTACGAGCAGTACTTC.

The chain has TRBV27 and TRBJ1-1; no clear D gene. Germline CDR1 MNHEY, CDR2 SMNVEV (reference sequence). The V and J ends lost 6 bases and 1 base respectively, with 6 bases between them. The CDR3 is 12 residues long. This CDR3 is CASRWGNTEAFF. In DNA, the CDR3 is TGTGCCAGCAGGTGGGGGAACACTGAAGCTTTCTTT.

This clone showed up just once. The CDR3 region is CASSEWGSEQYF. The CDR3 DNA is TGCGCCAGCAGTGAGTGGGGATCCGAGCAGTACTTC. The gene calls are TRBV10-1 and TRBJ2-7; D remains unclear. Germline V gene lookup returns CDR1 WNHNN and CDR2 SYGVQD (reference sequence). Trimming shortened V by 1 base and J by 6 bases, and 7 bases separated the two germline ends. CDR3 size: 12 residues.

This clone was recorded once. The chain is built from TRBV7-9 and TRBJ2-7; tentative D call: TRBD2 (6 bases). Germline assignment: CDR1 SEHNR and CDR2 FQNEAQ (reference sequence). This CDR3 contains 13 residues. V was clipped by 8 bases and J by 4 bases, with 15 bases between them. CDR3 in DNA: TGTGCCAGCCGACGGGACTCCGGATACGAGCAGTACTTC. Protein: CASRRDSGYEQYF. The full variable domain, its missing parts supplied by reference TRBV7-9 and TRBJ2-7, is DTGVSQNPRHKITKRGQNVTFRCDPISEHNRLYWYRQTLGQGPEFLTYFQNEAQLEKSRLLSDRFSAERPKGSFSTLEIQRTEQGDSAMYLCASRRDSGYEQYFGPGTRLTVT.

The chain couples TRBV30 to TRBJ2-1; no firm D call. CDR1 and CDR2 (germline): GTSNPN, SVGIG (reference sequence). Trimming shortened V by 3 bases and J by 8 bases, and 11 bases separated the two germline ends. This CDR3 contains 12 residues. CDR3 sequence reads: CAWSWSAHEQFF. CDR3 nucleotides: TGTGCCTGGAGCTGGTCGGCCCATGAGCAGTTCTTC. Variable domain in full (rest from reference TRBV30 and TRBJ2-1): SQTIHQWPATLVQPVGSPLSLECTVEGTSNPNLYWYRQAAGRGLQLLFYSVGIGQISSEVPQNLSASRPQDRQFILSSKKLLLSDSGFYLCAWSWSAHEQFFGPGTRLTVL.

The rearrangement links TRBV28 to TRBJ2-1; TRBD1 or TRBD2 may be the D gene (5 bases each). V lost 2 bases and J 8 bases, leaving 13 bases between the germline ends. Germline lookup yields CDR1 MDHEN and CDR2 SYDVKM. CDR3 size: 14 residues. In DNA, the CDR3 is TGTGCCAGCAGTTTAGGGACCATTCTCGATGAGCAGTTCTTC. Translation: CASSLGTILDEQFF.

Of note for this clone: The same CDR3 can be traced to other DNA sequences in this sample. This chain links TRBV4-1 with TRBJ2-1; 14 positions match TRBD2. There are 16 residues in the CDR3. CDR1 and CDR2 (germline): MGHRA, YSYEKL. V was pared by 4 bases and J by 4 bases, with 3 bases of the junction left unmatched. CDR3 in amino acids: CASSPRTSGGYNEQFF. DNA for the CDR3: TGCGCCAGCAGCCCTAGGACTAGCGGGGGGTACAATGAGCAGTTCTTC.

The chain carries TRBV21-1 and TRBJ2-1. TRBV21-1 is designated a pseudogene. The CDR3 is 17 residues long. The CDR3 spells CASSSHSQGLSYNEQFF. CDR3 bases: TGTGCCAGCAGCAGTCATTCACAGGGACTCTCCTACAATGAGCAGTTCTTC.

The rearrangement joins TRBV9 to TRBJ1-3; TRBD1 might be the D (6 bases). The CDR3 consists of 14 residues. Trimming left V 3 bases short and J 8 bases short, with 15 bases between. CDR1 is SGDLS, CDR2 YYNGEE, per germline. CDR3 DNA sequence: TGTGCCAGCAGCGAGCAGGGGCCCCGCGACACCATATATTTT. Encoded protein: CASSEQGPRDTIYF. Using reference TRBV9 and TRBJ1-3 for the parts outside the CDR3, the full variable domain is DSGVTQTPKHLITATGQRVTLRCSPRSGDLSVYWYQQSLDQGLQFLIQYYNGEERAKGNILERFSAQQFPDLHSELNLSSLELGDSALYFCASSEQGPRDTIYFGEGSWLTVV.

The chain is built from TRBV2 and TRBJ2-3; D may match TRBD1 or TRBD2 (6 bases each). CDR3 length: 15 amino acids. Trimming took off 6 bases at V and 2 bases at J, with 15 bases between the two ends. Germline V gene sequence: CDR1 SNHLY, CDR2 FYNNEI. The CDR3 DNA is TGTGCCAGCAGGCCCAGGGGCGGGATCACAGATACGCAGTATTTT. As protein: CASRPRGGITDTQYF.

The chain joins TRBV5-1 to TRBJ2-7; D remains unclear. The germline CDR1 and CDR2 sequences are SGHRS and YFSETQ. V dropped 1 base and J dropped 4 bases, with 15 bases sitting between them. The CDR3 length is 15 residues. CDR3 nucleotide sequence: TGCGCCAGCAGCTTGCTACCCGACATCTTTTACGAGCAGTACTTC. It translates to CASSLLPDIFYEQYF.

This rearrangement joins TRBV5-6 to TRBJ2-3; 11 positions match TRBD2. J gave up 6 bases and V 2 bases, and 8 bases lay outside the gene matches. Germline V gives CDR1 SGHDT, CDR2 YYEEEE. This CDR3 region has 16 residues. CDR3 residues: CASSLNVVAGGDTQYF. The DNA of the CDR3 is TGTGCCAGCAGCTTAAACGTGGTAGCGGGAGGGGATACGCAGTATTTT.

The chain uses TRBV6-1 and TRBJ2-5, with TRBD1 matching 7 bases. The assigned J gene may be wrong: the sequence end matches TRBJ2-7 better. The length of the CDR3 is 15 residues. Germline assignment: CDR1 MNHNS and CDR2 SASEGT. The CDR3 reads CASTRGRDSSYEQYF. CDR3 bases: TGTGCCAGCACCCGTGGCCGGGACAGCTCCTACGAGCAGTACTTC.

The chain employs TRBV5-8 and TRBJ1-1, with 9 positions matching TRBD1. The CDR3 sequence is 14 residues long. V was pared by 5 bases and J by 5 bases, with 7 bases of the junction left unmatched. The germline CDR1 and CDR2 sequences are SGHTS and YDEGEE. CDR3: CASSPGQGYTEAFF. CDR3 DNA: TGTGCCAGCAGTCCGGGACAGGGCTATACTGAAGCTTTCTTT.

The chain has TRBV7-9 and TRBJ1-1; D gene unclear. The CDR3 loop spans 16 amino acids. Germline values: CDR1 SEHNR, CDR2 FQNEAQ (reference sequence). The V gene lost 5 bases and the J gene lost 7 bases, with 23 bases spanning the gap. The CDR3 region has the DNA TGTGCCAGCAGCCCGCCGTTGAGCGAGAGGGAGAATGAAGCTTTCTTT. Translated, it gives CASSPPLSERENEAFF. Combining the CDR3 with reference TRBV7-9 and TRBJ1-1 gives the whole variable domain DTGVSQNPRHKITKRGQNVTFRCDPISEHNRLYWYRQTLGQGPEFLTYFQNEAQLEKSRLLSDRFSAERPKGSFSTLEIQRTEQGDSAMYLCASSPPLSERENEAFFGQGTRLTVV.

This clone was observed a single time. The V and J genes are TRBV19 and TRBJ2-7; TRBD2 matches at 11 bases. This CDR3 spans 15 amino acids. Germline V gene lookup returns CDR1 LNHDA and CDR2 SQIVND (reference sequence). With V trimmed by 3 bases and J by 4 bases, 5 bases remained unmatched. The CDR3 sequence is CASSIGVAGGYEQYF. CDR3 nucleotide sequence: TGTGCCAGTAGTATTGGCGTAGCGGGAGGGTACGAGCAGTACTTC.

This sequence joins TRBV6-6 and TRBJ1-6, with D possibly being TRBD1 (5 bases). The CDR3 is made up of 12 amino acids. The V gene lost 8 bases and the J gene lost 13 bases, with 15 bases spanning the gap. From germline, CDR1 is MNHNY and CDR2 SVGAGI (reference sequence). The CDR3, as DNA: TGTGCCAGCTCTCTGGGGCTTTGGCCCCTCCACTTT. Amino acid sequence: CASSLGLWPLHF.

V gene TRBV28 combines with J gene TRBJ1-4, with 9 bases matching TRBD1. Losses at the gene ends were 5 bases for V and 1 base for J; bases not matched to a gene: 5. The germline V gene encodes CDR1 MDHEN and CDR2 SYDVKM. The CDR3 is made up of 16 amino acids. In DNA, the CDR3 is TGTGCCAGCAGTATACTGGGACAGGGAACTAATGAAAAACTGTTTTTT. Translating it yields CASSILGQGTNEKLFF.

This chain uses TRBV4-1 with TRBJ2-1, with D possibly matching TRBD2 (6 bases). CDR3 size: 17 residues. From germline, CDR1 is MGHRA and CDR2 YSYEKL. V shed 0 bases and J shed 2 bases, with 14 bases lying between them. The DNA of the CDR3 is TGCGCCAGCAGCCAAGATAGAACGGGAGCGACCTACAATGAGCAGTTCTTC. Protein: CASSQDRTGATYNEQFF.

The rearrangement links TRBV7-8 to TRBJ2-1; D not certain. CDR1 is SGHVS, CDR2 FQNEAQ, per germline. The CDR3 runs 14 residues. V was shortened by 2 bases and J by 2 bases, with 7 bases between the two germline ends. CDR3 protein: CASSLNGPYNEQFF. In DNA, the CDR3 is TGTGCCAGCAGCTTAAATGGTCCCTACAATGAGCAGTTCTTC.